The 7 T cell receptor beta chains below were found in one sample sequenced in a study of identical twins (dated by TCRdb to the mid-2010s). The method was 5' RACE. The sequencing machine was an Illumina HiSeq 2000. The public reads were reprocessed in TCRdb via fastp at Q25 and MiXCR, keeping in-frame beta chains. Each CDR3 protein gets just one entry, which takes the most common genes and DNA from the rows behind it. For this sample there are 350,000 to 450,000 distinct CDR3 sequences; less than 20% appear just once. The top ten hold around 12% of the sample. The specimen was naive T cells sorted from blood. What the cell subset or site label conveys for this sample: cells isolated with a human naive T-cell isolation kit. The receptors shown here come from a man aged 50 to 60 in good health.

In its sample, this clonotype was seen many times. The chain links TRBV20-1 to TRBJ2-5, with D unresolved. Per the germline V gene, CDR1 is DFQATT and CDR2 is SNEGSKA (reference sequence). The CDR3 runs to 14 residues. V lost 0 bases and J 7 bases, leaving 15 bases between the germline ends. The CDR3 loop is CSAREPSSKMTQYF. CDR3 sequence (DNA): TGCAGTGCTAGAGAACCTAGTTCGAAAATGACCCAGTACTTC.

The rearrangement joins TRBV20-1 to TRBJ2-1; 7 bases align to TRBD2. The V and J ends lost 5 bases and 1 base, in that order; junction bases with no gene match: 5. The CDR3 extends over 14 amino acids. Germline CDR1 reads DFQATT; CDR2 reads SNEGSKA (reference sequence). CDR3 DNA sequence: TGCAGTGCTGGGGGGGGGATTTCCTACAATGAGCAGTTCTTC. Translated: CSAGGGISYNEQFF.

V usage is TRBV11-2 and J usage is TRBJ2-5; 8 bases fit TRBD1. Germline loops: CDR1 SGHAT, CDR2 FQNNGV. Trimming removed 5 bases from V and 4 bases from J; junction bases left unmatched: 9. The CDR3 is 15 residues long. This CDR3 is CASSRLWTGRETQYF. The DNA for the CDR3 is TGTGCCAGCAGCCGACTCTGGACAGGGCGAGAGACCCAGTACTTC.

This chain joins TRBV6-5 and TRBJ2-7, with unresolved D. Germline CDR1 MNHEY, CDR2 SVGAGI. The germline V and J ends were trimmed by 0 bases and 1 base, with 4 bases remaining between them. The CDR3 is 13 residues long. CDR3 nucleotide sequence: TGTGCCAGCAGTTACTCGGTGTCCTACGAGCAGTACTTC. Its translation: CASSYSVSYEQYF.

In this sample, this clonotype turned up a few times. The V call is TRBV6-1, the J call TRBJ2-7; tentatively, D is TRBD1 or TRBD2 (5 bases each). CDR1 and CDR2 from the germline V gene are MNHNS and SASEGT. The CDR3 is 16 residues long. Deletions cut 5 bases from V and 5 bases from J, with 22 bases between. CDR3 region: CASSTPFGGKGDEQYF. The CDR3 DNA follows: TGTGCCAGCAGTACCCCCTTTGGGGGAAAGGGTGACGAGCAGTACTTC.

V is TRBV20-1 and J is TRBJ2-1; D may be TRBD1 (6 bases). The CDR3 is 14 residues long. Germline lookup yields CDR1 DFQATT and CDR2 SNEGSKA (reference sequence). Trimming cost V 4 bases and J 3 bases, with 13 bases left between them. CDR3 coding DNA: TGCAGTGCTAACCGGGACACTTTCTACAATGAGCAGTTCTTC. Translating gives CSANRDTFYNEQFF.

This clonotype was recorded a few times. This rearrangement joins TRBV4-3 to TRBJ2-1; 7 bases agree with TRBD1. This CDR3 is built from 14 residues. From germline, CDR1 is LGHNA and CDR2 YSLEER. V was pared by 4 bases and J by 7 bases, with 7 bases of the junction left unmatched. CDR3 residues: CASSPGTARNEQFF. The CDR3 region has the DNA TGCGCCAGCAGCCCGGGGACAGCACGGAATGAGCAGTTCTTC.